Below are 9 T cell receptor beta chains sequenced from a single sample in a study of shared clonotypes between healthy human individuals. Assay used: immunoSEQ multiplex PCR; TCRdb lists only in-frame clones, some missing. The data hold 2 million to 2.5 million clones, with more than 80% observed a single time. Input material: naive CD4+ T cells from PBMCs. Described subset: CD45RA+ positively selected. These receptors all stem from a man in his late teens or twenties in good health. Some clones in this sample may be carry-over from other donors' samples.

V usage is TRBV2 and J usage is TRBJ2-7, with D perhaps matching TRBD1 or TRBD2 (7 bases each). CDR1 is SNHLY and CDR2 is FYNNEI in the germline V gene. Trimming removed 6 bases at V and 3 bases at J, with 15 bases between. There are 14 residues in the CDR3. DNA of the CDR3: TGTGCCAGCAGGAGAACAGGGGAGGGCTACGAGCAGTACTTC. Protein sequence: CASRRTGEGYEQYF. The entire variable domain, with the rest obtained from reference TRBV2 and TRBJ2-7, is as follows: EPEVTQTPSHQVTQMGQEVILRCVPISNHLYFYWYRQILGQKVEFLVSFYNNEISEKSEIFDDQFSVERPDGSNFTLKIRSTKLEDSAMYFCASRRTGEGYEQYFGPGTRLTVT.

The J gene is TRBJ2-7, the V gene TRBV7-8; 7 nucleotides align to TRBD2. The trim removed 1 base at V and 3 bases at J, leaving 9 bases unmatched. CDR1 and CDR2 from the germline V gene are SGHVS and FQNEAQ. The CDR3 covers 16 residues. In nucleotides, the CDR3 is TGTGCCAGCAGCTTAGTTATGACTAGCCTCAACTACGAGCAGTACTTC. Amino acid sequence: CASSLVMTSLNYEQYF.

The chain uses TRBV28 and TRBJ1-1; maybe TRBD1 (5 bases). V was trimmed by 5 bases and J by 0 bases, leaving 16 bases between them. Germline CDR1 MDHEN, CDR2 SYDVKM. CDR3 length: 16 residues. This CDR3 reads CASSPVRAGVNTEAFF. The DNA of the CDR3 is TGTGCCAGCAGTCCCGTTCGTGCGGGGGTGAACACTGAAGCTTTCTTT.

The genes are TRBV6-1 and TRBJ1-3; no clear D gene. Germline CDR1 and CDR2: MNHNS and SASEGT. Trimming cost V 3 bases and J 0 bases, with 6 bases left between them. This CDR3 spans 14 amino acids. CDR3 in amino acids: CASSEAASGNTIYF. CDR3 DNA sequence: TGTGCCAGCAGTGAGGCAGCCTCTGGAAACACCATATATTTT.

This chain connects TRBV29-1 to TRBJ1-2, with 7 bases that match TRBD1. This CDR3 is 14 amino acids long. The germline CDR1 and CDR2 sequences are SQVTM and ANQGSEA. V dropped 6 bases and J dropped 4; count of bases not matched to a gene: 11. This chain's CDR3 is CSVVNGTASYGYTF. Here the CDR3 DNA reads TGCAGCGTGGTTAACGGGACAGCAAGCTATGGCTACACCTTC.

On this clone: The same CDR3 arises from other DNA sequences in this sample as well. This chain uses TRBV20-1 with TRBJ1-1; D is uncertain. V was trimmed by 3 bases and J by 1 base, leaving 3 bases between them. There are 11 residues in the CDR3. CDR1 is DFQATT, CDR2 SNEGSKA, per germline (reference sequence). The CDR3 DNA sequence: TGCAGTGCTAGCGGGAACACTGAAGCTTTCTTT. Its translation: CSASGNTEAFF.

The sample holds a few counts of this clone. This rearrangement joins TRBV20-1 to TRBJ1-1; D unresolved. The length of the CDR3 is 11 residues. Germline lookup yields CDR1 DFQATT and CDR2 SNEGSKA (reference sequence). Trimming shortened V by 6 bases and J by 2 bases, and 7 bases separated the two germline ends. The CDR3, as DNA: TGCAGTGCGGAGGACAACACTGAAGCTTTCTTT. Amino acids: CSAEDNTEAFF.

The rearrangement joins TRBV6-5 to TRBJ2-7; possibly TRBD1 for D (6 bases). Germline V CDR1 and CDR2: MNHEY, SVGAGI. The CDR3 has 15 amino acids. Trimming cost V 2 bases and J 1 base, with 12 bases left between them. CDR3 residues: CASSYDRHPSYEQYF. The CDR3 DNA reads TGTGCCAGCAGTTACGACAGGCATCCTTCCTACGAGCAGTACTTC.

V gene TRBV5-1 combines with J gene TRBJ2-2; D gene unclear. The CDR3 spans 15 residues. The V and J ends lost 6 bases and 8 bases respectively, with 20 bases between them. Germline values: CDR1 SGHRS, CDR2 YFSETQ. For the CDR3, the DNA is TGCGCCAGCACTGGTCTTCGTCCCGAGATGGGGGAGCTGTTTTTT. Translating gives CASTGLRPEMGELFF.